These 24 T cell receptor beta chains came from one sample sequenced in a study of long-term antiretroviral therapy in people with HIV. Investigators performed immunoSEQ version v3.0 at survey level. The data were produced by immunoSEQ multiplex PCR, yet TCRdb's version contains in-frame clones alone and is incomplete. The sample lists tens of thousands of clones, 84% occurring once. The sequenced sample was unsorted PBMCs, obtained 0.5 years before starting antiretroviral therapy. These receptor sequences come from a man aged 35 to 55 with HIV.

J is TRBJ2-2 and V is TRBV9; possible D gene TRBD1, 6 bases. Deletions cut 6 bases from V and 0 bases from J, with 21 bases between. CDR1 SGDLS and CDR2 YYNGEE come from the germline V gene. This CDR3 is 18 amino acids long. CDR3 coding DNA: TGTGCCAGCACCCATGACTACCGGGACATGCCGAACACCGGGGAGCTGTTTTTT. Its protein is CASTHDYRDMPNTGELFF.

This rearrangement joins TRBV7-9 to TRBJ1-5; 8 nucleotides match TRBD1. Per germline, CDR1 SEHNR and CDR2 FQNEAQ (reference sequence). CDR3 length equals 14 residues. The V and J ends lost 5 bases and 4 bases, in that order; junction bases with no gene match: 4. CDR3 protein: CASSLGQVNQPQHF. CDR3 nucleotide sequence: TGTGCCAGCAGCCTGGGACAGGTTAATCAGCCCCAGCATTTT.

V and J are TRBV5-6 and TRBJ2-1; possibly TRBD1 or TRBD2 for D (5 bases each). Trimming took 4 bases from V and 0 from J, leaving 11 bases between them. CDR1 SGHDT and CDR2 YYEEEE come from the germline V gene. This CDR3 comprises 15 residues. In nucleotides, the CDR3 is TGTGCCAGCAGCCTCTGGGGGAGCTCCTACAATGAGCAGTTCTTC. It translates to CASSLWGSSYNEQFF.

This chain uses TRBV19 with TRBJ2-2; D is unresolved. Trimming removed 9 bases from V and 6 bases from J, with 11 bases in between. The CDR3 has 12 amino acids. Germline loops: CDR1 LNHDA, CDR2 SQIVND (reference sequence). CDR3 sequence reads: CASRDQAGELFF. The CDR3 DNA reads TGTGCCAGCCGAGACCAGGCCGGGGAGCTGTTTTTT.

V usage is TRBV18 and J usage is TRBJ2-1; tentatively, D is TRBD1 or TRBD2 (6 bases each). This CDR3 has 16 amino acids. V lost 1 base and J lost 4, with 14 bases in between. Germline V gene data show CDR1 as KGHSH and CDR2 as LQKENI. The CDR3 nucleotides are TGTGCCAGCTCACCACTTGCGGGACAAGCTTACAATGAGCAGTTCTTC. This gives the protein CASSPLAGQAYNEQFF.

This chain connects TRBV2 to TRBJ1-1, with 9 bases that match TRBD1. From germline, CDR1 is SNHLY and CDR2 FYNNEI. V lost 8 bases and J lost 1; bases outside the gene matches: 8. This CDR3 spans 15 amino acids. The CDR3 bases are TGTGCCAGCCGGCAGGGACAGGGTGCGAACACTGAAGCTTTCTTT. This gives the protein CASRQGQGANTEAFF.

DNA of the CDR3: TGCGCCAGCAGCTTGGCTCCAGGGGGTCGGGGCTACACCTTC. Translating it yields CASSLAPGGRGYTF. The gene calls are TRBV5-1 and TRBJ1-2; 7 nucleotides line up with TRBD1. Trimming took 0 bases from V and 8 from J; bases not matched to a gene: 7. This CDR3 contains 14 residues. Germline CDR1 SGHRS, CDR2 YFSETQ.

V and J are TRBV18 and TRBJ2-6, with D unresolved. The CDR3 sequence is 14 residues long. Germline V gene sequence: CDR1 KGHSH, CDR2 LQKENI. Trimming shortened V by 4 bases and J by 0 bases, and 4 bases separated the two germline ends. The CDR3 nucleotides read TGTGCCAGCTCACAGAGCTCTGGGGCCAACGTCCTGACTTTC. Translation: CASSQSSGANVLTF.

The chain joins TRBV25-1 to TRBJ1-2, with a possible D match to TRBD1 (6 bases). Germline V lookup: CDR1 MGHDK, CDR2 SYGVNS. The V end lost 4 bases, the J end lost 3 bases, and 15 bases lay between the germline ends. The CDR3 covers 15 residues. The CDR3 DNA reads TGTGCCAGCAGTGCTCCTACGGGACAAGACTATGGCTACACCTTC. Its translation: CASSAPTGQDYGYTF.

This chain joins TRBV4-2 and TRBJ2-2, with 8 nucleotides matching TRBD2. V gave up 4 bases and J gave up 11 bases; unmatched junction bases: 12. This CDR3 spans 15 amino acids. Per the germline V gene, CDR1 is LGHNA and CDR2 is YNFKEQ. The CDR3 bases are TGTGCCAGCAGCCGCATTCACGGGGGGGCCCAAGAGCTGTTTTTT. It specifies CASSRIHGGAQELFF.

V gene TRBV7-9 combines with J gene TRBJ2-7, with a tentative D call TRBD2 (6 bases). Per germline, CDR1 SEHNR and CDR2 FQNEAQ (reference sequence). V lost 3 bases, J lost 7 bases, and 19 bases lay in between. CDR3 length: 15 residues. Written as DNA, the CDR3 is TGTGCCAGCAGCTTCGGGACTCGATCCACCCCAGAGCAGTACTTC. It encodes CASSFGTRSTPEQYF.

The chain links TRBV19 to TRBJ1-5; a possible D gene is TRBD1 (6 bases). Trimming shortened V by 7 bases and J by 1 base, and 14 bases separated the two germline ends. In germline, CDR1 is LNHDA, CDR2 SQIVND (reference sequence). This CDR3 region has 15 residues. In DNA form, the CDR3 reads TGTGCCAGTACGTGGGGGGGCCAGAGCAATCAGCCCCAGCATTTT. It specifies CASTWGGQSNQPQHF.

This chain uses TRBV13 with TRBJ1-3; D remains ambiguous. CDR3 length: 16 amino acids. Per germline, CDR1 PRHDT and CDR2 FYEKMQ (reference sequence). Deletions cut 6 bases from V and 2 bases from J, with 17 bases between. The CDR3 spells CASRDSLSTTGNTIYF. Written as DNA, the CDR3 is TGTGCCAGCAGGGATTCTCTCTCGACCACTGGAAACACCATATATTTT.

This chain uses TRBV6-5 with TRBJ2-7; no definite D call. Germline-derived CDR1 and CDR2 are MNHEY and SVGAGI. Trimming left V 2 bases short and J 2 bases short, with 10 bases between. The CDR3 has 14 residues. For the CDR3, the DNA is TGTGCCAGCAGTTACGCTTCGGCTACCTACGAGCAGTACTTC. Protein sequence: CASSYASATYEQYF.

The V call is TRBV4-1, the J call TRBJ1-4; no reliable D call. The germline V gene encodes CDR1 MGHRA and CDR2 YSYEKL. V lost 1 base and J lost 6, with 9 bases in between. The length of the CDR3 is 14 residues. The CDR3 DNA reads TGCGCCAGCAGCCAAGTACTTACGGATGAAAAACTGTTTTTT. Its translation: CASSQVLTDEKLFF.

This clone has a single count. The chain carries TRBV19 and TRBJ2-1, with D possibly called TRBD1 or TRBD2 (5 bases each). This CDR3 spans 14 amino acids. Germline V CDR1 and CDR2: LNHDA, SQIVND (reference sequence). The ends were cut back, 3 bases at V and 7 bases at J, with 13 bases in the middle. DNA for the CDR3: TGTGCCAGTAGTATGGGGGAGCTTTGGAATGAGCAGTTCTTC. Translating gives CASSMGELWNEQFF.

CDR3 in amino acids: CASSLYPPGYTPLGVTQYF. CDR3 sequence (DNA): TGTGCCAGCAGTTTATATCCTCCCGGGTATACACCATTAGGCGTGACCCAGTACTTC. The chain has TRBV27 and TRBJ2-5, with no clear D. In germline, CDR1 is MNHEY, CDR2 SMNVEV (reference sequence). CDR3 length: 19 residues. V was trimmed by 1 base and J by 7 bases, leaving 28 bases between them.

The CDR3 sequence is CASTKMGPGNQPQHF. In DNA form, the CDR3 reads TGTGCCAGCACTAAGATGGGACCAGGAAATCAGCCCCAGCATTTT. This rearrangement joins TRBV28 to TRBJ1-5, with D possibly matching TRBD1 (5 bases). Trimming took 7 bases from V and 4 from J, leaving 17 bases between them. The germline CDR1 and CDR2 sequences are MDHEN and SYDVKM. The CDR3 is 15 residues long.

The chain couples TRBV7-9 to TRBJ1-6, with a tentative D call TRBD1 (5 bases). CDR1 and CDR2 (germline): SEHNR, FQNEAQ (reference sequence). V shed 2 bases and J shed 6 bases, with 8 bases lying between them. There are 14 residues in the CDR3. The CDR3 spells CASSLRGLNSPLHF. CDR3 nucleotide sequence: TGTGCCAGCAGCTTAAGGGGTCTTAATTCACCCCTCCACTTT. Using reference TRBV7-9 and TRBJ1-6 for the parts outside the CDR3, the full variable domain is DTGVSQNPRHKITKRGQNVTFRCDPISEHNRLYWYRQTLGQGPEFLTYFQNEAQLEKSRLLSDRFSAERPKGSFSTLEIQRTEQGDSAMYLCASSLRGLNSPLHFGNGTRLTVT.

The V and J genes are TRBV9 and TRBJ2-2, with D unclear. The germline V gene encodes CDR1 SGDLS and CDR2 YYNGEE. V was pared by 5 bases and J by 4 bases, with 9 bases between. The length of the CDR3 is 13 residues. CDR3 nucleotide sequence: TGTGCCAGCAGTACATATAGCACCGGGGAGCTGTTTTTT. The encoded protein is CASSTYSTGELFF. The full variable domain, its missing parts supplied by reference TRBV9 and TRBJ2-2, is DSGVTQTPKHLITATGQRVTLRCSPRSGDLSVYWYQQSLDQGLQFLIQYYNGEERAKGNILERFSAQQFPDLHSELNLSSLELGDSALYFCASSTYSTGELFFGEGSRLTVL.

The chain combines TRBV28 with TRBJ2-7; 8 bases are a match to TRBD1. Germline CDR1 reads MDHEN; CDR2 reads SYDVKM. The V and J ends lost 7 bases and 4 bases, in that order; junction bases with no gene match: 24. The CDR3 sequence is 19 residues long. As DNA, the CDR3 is TGTGCCAGCATCCCGTGGGGGACAGGTAGACCCCAGAACCTGTACGAGCAGTACTTC. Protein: CASIPWGTGRPQNLYEQYF.

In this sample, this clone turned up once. The CDR3 sequence: CASSLDRRLGGTGELFF. Here the CDR3 DNA reads TGTGCCAGCAGCTTAGATAGGCGGTTGGGTGGGACCGGGGAGCTGTTTTTT. The genes are TRBV11-2 and TRBJ2-2; D is unresolved. V lost 0 bases to trimming and J lost 5 bases, with 16 bases between them. The CDR3 is made up of 17 amino acids. Per the germline V gene, CDR1 is SGHAT and CDR2 is FQNNGV.

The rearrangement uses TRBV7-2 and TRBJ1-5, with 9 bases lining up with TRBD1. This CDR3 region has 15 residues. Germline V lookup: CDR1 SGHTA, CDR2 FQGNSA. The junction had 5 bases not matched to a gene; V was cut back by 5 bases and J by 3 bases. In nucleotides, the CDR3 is TGTGCCAGCAGCATACAGGGGGCTGTCAATCAGCCCCAGCATTTT. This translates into CASSIQGAVNQPQHF.

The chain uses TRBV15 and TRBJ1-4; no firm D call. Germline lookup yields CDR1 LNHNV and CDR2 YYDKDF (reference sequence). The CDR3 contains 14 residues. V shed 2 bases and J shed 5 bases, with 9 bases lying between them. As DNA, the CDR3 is TGTGCCACCAGCAGATGGGCACAGAATGAAAAACTGTTTTTT. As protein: CATSRWAQNEKLFF.